This T cell receptor (beta chain) was found in a study of blood T cell repertoires in COVID-19. Looking at the study overall: PBMCs, B-cell-depleted T cells, or T cells provided the cDNA or gDNA that made up the material.

Authors' analysis steps: From reference gene primer amplification, estimates of nucleated cell counts were derived. The repertoire was sequenced with immunoSEQ multiplex PCR; TCRdb's copy has only in-frame clones and lacks some. For V, J and clone size, that table is used; D and trimming come from the DNA. The top ten hold about 1.6% of the sample, which has 350,000 to 450,000 clones, around 89% seen once. Trimming at V came to 2 bases and at J to 2 bases, leaving 3 bases not matched to a gene. CDR3 size: 15 residues. Germline V gene data show CDR1 as MNHEY and CDR2 as SVGEGT. The TCR originated in a woman between 35 and 50 years old with COVID-19, enrolled during active disease. This sequence joins TRBV6-2 or TRBV6-3 and TRBJ2-1; 7 nucleotides agree with TRBD1. Sequences were obtained from peripheral blood. Here the CDR3 reads CASSYRDSTYNEQFF. DNA for the CDR3: TGTGCCAGCAGTTACCGGGACAGCACCTACAATGAGCAGTTCTTC.